These 28 T cell receptor beta chains originate from one sample sequenced in a study of beta chain features in type 1 diabetes. The isolated RNA, all of it, was reverse transcribed, so expressed TCRB transcripts were what got sequenced. Assay used: immunoSEQ multiplex PCR; TCRdb lists only in-frame clones, some missing. The sample lists roughly 240,000 clones; around an eighth were seen once. Sequencing was carried out using naive CD4+ T cells from blood. These receptors all stem from a woman between 35 and 50 years old in good health.

The chain is built from TRBV29-1 and TRBJ1-5; 10 bases are shared with TRBD1. Germline lookup yields CDR1 SQVTM and CDR2 ANQGSEA. The CDR3 covers 16 residues. Unmatched junction bases numbered 10, after V lost 6 bases and J lost 2 bases. Here the CDR3 DNA reads TGCAGCGTCTACACGGGGGGGACAGGGGGCAATCAGCCCCAGCATTTT. It codes for CSVYTGGTGGNQPQHF.

This chain connects TRBV29-1 to TRBJ2-3; D is unclear. The CDR3 is 10 amino acids. The germline V and J ends were trimmed by 5 bases and 5 bases, with 5 bases remaining between them. The germline V gene has CDR1 SQVTM and CDR2 ANQGSEA. CDR3 sequence reads: CSVYRDTQYF. Here the CDR3 DNA reads TGCAGCGTTTACAGAGATACGCAGTATTTT.

This clone has a handful of counts. This chain joins TRBV7-9 and TRBJ1-2; maybe TRBD1 (6 bases). The CDR3 has 13 amino acids. Germline values: CDR1 SEHNR, CDR2 FQNEAQ (reference sequence). Between the trimmed V and J ends, which lost 5 bases and 8 bases, there was a span of 15 bases. This CDR3 is CASSRPGRGGYTF. CDR3 bases: TGTGCCAGCAGCCGCCCGGGCAGGGGCGGCTACACCTTC.

This clone has only a few counts. The genes are TRBV9 and TRBJ2-1; 9 bases agree with TRBD1. The CDR3 totals 17 residues. The germline V gene has CDR1 SGDLS and CDR2 YYNGEE. V trimming: 4 bases; J trimming: 5 bases; junction bases outside the gene matches: 13. CDR3 nucleotides: TGTGCCAGCAGCTGGGAGGGGACCGGGACAGGGCACAATGAGCAGTTCTTC. Its translation: CASSWEGTGTGHNEQFF.

The chain has TRBV6-5 and TRBJ2-7, with 9 bases matching TRBD1. Germline V gene lookup returns CDR1 MNHEY and CDR2 SVGAGI. V shed 0 bases and J 7 bases; nucleotides not matched to a gene: 10. This CDR3 is built from 16 residues. The CDR3 DNA reads as TGTGCCAGCAGTTACTCGGGACAGGGAACCTTTGGGGAGCAGTACTTC. Translated, it gives CASSYSGQGTFGEQYF.

The rearrangement joins TRBV11-2 to TRBJ2-5; D not resolved. Trimming removed 2 bases at V and 1 base at J, with 2 bases between. The germline CDR1 and CDR2 sequences are SGHAT and FQNNGV. This CDR3 has 12 residues. The CDR3 sequence: CASSLLQETQYF. The CDR3, as DNA: TGTGCCAGCAGCTTACTCCAAGAGACCCAGTACTTC.

This chain connects TRBV5-4 to TRBJ1-1, with a weak D call TRBD1 (6 bases). Trimming cost V 2 bases and J 1 base, with 6 bases left between them. The CDR3 totals 13 residues. Germline values: CDR1 SGHNT, CDR2 YYREEE (reference sequence). In nucleotides, the CDR3 is TGTGCCAGCAGCTTACAGGGGAACACTGAAGCTTTCTTT. Protein product: CASSLQGNTEAFF.

The table lists this clone with a few counts. The CDR3 here is CASSPREGGRNEQYF. The DNA of the CDR3 is TGTGCCAGCAGCCCGCGGGAGGGGGGCCGAAACGAGCAGTACTTC. This chain links TRBV9 with TRBJ2-7; 9 nucleotides match TRBD2. This CDR3 is built from 15 residues. Germline V gene sequence: CDR1 SGDLS, CDR2 YYNGEE. Trimming took 4 bases from V and 5 from J; bases not matched to a gene: 10.

This clone was observed a few times. The rearrangement uses TRBV28 and TRBJ1-2; D is ambiguous. Trimming took off 6 bases at V and 2 bases at J, with 16 bases between the two ends. CDR3 length: 15 amino acids. Germline assignment: CDR1 MDHEN and CDR2 SYDVKM. The chain's CDR3 is CASSLPPGMNYGYTF. CDR3 DNA sequence: TGTGCCAGCAGCCTCCCCCCGGGGATGAACTATGGCTACACCTTC.

In this sample, this clone turned up a few times. J is TRBJ2-1 and V is TRBV5-4; D perhaps matches TRBD1 (6 bases). V was cut by 2 bases and J by 7 bases, with 16 bases left in between. The CDR3 covers 15 residues. Germline V gene sequence: CDR1 SGHNT, CDR2 YYREEE (reference sequence). In DNA form, the CDR3 reads TGTGCCAGCAGCTTTGGTGGGACAAATATTAATGAGCAGTTCTTC. Its protein product is CASSFGGTNINEQFF. The full variable domain, in which reference TRBV5-4 and TRBJ2-1 provide the parts outside the CDR3, is ETGVTQSPTHLIKTRGQQVTLRCSSQSGHNTVSWYQQALGQGPQFIFQYYREEENGRGNFPPRFSGLQFPNYSSELNVNALELDDSALYLCASSFGGTNINEQFFGPGTRLTVL.

The CDR3 here is CASSPAGSSYEQYF. In DNA, the CDR3 is TGCGCCAGCAGCCCCGCGGGGAGCTCCTACGAGCAGTACTTC. This chain links TRBV4-1 with TRBJ2-7, with a weak D call TRBD2 (6 bases). CDR1 MGHRA and CDR2 YSYEKL come from the germline V gene. CDR3 size: 14 residues. The ends were cut back, 4 bases at V and 0 bases at J, with 10 bases in the middle.

The chain uses TRBV19 and TRBJ1-5; TRBD1 might be the D (5 bases). The ends were cut back, 3 bases at V and 6 bases at J, with 24 bases in the middle. This CDR3 has 18 residues. Germline assignment: CDR1 LNHDA and CDR2 SQIVND (reference sequence). CDR3 protein: CASSIELHRSFLGQPQHF. The DNA of the CDR3 is TGTGCCAGTAGTATTGAACTTCACAGGTCTTTCCTCGGTCAGCCCCAGCATTTT.

This clone has more than one count but fewer than ten. The chain recombines TRBV5-1 with TRBJ2-5, with D unclear. The germline CDR1 and CDR2 sequences are SGHRS and YFSETQ. V was cut by 0 bases and J by 3 bases, with 18 bases left in between. The CDR3 contains 17 residues. The CDR3 sequence is CASSLGAGSRSEETQYF. CDR3 nucleotide sequence: TGCGCCAGCAGCTTGGGGGCAGGAAGCAGAAGTGAAGAGACCCAGTACTTC.

The V and J genes are TRBV2 and TRBJ2-6; 9 bases line up with TRBD1. Losses at the gene ends were 7 bases for V and 4 bases for J; bases not matched to a gene: 8. Germline V gene data show CDR1 as SNHLY and CDR2 as FYNNEI. This CDR3 spans 16 amino acids. The CDR3 protein is CASTPKQGAGANVLTF. In nucleotides, the CDR3 is TGTGCCAGCACCCCAAAACAGGGGGCCGGGGCCAACGTCCTGACTTTC.

The CDR3 coding sequence is TGTGCCAGCGGACAGGGAGGGCAGAATGAGCAGTTCTTC. It codes for CASGQGGQNEQFF. This chain connects TRBV28 to TRBJ2-1; D is perhaps TRBD1 (8 bases). V lost 8 bases to trimming and J lost 7 bases, with 15 bases between them. Looked up from germline, CDR1 is MDHEN and CDR2 is SYDVKM. This CDR3 spans 13 amino acids.

Only one count was recorded for this clone. The rearrangement links TRBV5-4 to TRBJ1-1; D is undetermined. With 0 bases removed from V and 5 bases from J, the gap between germline ends came to 8 bases. Per germline, CDR1 SGHNT and CDR2 YYREEE (reference sequence). The length of the CDR3 is 13 residues. The CDR3 sequence is CASSLVPGTEAFF. The CDR3 bases are TGTGCCAGCAGCTTGGTACCGGGAACTGAAGCTTTCTTT.

This clone was counted between two and nine times. V gene TRBV11-2 combines with J gene TRBJ2-7; no clear D. The V end lost 1 base, the J end lost 7 bases, and 20 bases lay between the germline ends. The CDR3 is 16 amino acids. Germline-derived CDR1 and CDR2 are SGHAT and FQNNGV. CDR3 amino acids: CASSLGARPSGVEQYF. The CDR3 region has the DNA TGTGCCAGCAGCTTAGGTGCTCGACCGTCGGGTGTGGAGCAGTACTTC.

This clone has just a few counts. The chain links TRBV7-2 to TRBJ1-1; D perhaps matches TRBD1 (6 bases). Germline values: CDR1 SGHTA, CDR2 FQGNSA. Trimming stripped 2 bases from V and 4 bases from J, with 11 bases between. The CDR3 loop spans 14 amino acids. The CDR3 nucleotides are TGTGCCAGCAGCTTAAGGGGGTCGGGCACTGAAGCTTTCTTT. This encodes CASSLRGSGTEAFF.

This clone came up a few times. The chain is built from TRBV6-5 and TRBJ2-3; TRBD1 is a possible D gene (7 bases). The CDR3 is 14 amino acids. Germline loops: CDR1 MNHEY, CDR2 SVGAGI. V was cut by 6 bases and J by 6 bases, with 16 bases left in between. The CDR3 coding sequence is TGTGCCAGCAGACTGTCAGGGGGGCGGGATACGCAGTATTTT. Amino acids: CASRLSGGRDTQYF.

V is TRBV2 and J is TRBJ1-6; perhaps TRBD1 as D (5 bases). V was shortened by 5 bases and J by 9 bases, with 11 bases between the two germline ends. The CDR3 is 13 residues long. Germline values: CDR1 SNHLY, CDR2 FYNNEI. CDR3 amino acids: CASSWGEASPLHF. CDR3 nucleotides: TGTGCCAGCAGTTGGGGGGAGGCTTCACCCCTCCACTTT.

CDR3 bases: TGCGCCAGCAGCACAGGAACAGGGGCAACTAATGAAAAACTGTTTTTT. This translates into CASSTGTGATNEKLFF. The J gene is TRBJ1-4, the V gene TRBV4-3, with 7 bases that match TRBD1. This CDR3 has 16 amino acids. Germline assignment: CDR1 LGHNA and CDR2 YSLEER. After removal of 5 bases from V and 0 bases from J, the junction contained 6 bases not matched to a gene.

This clone occurred a few times. V gene TRBV4-1 combines with J gene TRBJ1-4, with TRBD1 as a possible D gene (5 bases). CDR3 length: 14 residues. V was pared by 5 bases and J by 5 bases, with 12 bases between. Germline CDR1 is MGHRA and CDR2 is YSYEKL. CDR3 in amino acids: CASSVGQGNEKLFF. The CDR3 DNA reads as TGCGCCAGCAGCGTGGGGCAGGGAAATGAAAAACTGTTTTTT.

This clone turned up a few times. This chain links TRBV6-6 with TRBJ2-7; 13 positions agree with TRBD2. This CDR3 region has 14 residues. Germline V CDR1 and CDR2: MNHNY, SVGAGI (reference sequence). Trimming cost V 5 bases and J 6 bases; bases outside gene matches: 4. The CDR3: CASSRTSGGSEQYF. The CDR3 bases are TGTGCCAGCAGTCGGACTAGCGGGGGATCCGAGCAGTACTTC.

The V and J genes are TRBV2 and TRBJ2-5; 8 positions agree with TRBD2. Germline assignment: CDR1 SNHLY and CDR2 FYNNEI. This CDR3 has 14 amino acids. J gave up 7 bases and V 6 bases, and 10 bases lay outside the gene matches. In DNA form, the CDR3 reads TGTGCCAGCAGAGACATTAGCGGGGCGGGGACCCAGTACTTC. It specifies CASRDISGAGTQYF.

The chain uses TRBV5-8 and TRBJ1-5; 11 bases are a match to TRBD1. CDR1 and CDR2 from the germline V gene are SGHTS and YDEGEE. The trim removed 4 bases at V and 9 bases at J, leaving 9 bases unmatched. This CDR3 region has 15 residues. Written as DNA, the CDR3 is TGTGCCAGCAGCCCCCGGACAGGGGGCAACCGGCCCCAGCATTTT. It is translated as CASSPRTGGNRPQHF.

The chain couples TRBV6-5 to TRBJ2-3, with TRBD2 as a possible D gene (6 bases). The CDR3 has 14 amino acids. Deletions cut 7 bases from V and 1 base from J, with 12 bases between. Germline values: CDR1 MNHEY, CDR2 SVGAGI. CDR3 residues: CASIDPGGTDTQYF. As DNA, the CDR3 is TGTGCCAGCATTGACCCGGGGGGCACAGATACGCAGTATTTT.

The chain couples TRBV5-1 to TRBJ2-7; 9 bases are shared with TRBD2. V shed 3 bases, J shed 4 bases, and the junction held 8 bases outside the gene matches. The CDR3 loop spans 15 amino acids. CDR1 and CDR2 from the germline V gene are SGHRS and YFSETQ. The CDR3 DNA follows: TGCGCCAGCAGCTATGTTAGCGGGGGAGTATACGAGCAGTACTTC. Translation: CASSYVSGGVYEQYF.

The chain recombines TRBV7-2 with TRBJ1-2, with TRBD1 as a possible D gene (6 bases). The CDR3 covers 14 residues. Trimming cost V 5 bases and J 4 bases, with 14 bases left between them. Germline assignment: CDR1 SGHTA and CDR2 FQGNSA. DNA of the CDR3: TGTGCCAGCAGCCCCCGGACAGAAACCTATGGCTACACCTTC. This gives the protein CASSPRTETYGYTF.